One and the same sample provided the 15 T cell receptor beta chains below, sequenced in a study of response to subunit inactivated influenza vaccine. TCRdb reanalysed the RT-PCR reads using MiXCR and keeps one entry per CDR3 protein. The sample holds approximately 680,000 distinct CDR3 sequences, approximately 14% seen once. Material: PBMCs from blood, obtained 11 to 12 days after vaccination. The receptors here all came from a man aged 50 to 59 who received an inactivated influenza vaccine.

V is TRBV5-1 and J is TRBJ2-3; 15 bases align to TRBD2. The V and J ends lost 4 bases and 6 bases, in that order; junction bases with no gene match: 3. The CDR3 extends over 15 amino acids. Germline V lookup: CDR1 SGHRS, CDR2 YFSETQ. In DNA, the CDR3 is TGCGCCAGCAGCACCGGGACTAGCGGGGGGGATACGCAGTATTTT. Encoded protein: CASSTGTSGGDTQYF.

The chain is built from TRBV6-2 or TRBV6-3 and TRBJ1-5; D is perhaps TRBD1 (5 bases). CDR1 is MNHEY and CDR2 is SVGEGT in the germline V gene. The CDR3 covers 16 residues. V lost 6 bases and J 7 bases, leaving 22 bases between the germline ends. The CDR3: CASSLDPARVSQPQHF. The DNA of the CDR3 is TGTGCCAGCAGCTTAGATCCAGCCAGGGTTTCGCAGCCCCAGCATTTT.

At least ten counts were recorded for this clonotype. This chain connects TRBV29-1 to TRBJ2-7, with 10 nucleotides matching TRBD1. V was pared by 4 bases and J by 3 bases, with 0 bases of the junction left unmatched. The CDR3 covers 12 residues. CDR1 is SQVTM, CDR2 ANQGSEA, per germline. As DNA, the CDR3 is TGCAGCGTTGGGACAGGGGGCTACGAGCAGTACTTC. Protein product: CSVGTGGYEQYF.

This clonotype has only a few counts. The gene calls are TRBV6-5 and TRBJ2-3; D may be TRBD1 (6 bases). Trimming took off 5 bases at V and 1 base at J, with 13 bases between the two ends. The CDR3 totals 15 residues. Germline-derived CDR1 and CDR2 are MNHEY and SVGAGI. CDR3 amino acids: CASSTSGVGTDTQYF. CDR3 sequence (DNA): TGTGCCAGCAGTACTTCAGGGGTGGGCACAGATACGCAGTATTTT.

This clonotype came up a few times. This sequence joins TRBV12-3 or TRBV12-4 and TRBJ1-2; D gene ambiguous. The CDR3 extends over 15 amino acids. Trimming stripped 4 bases from V and 0 bases from J, with 12 bases between. CDR3 bases: TGTGCCAGCAGTTCCTCGTGGGCAGCTAACTATGGCTACACCTTC. Protein: CASSSSWAANYGYTF.

This clonotype was picked up a small number of times. The chain joins TRBV7-2 to TRBJ2-5; TRBD1 might be the D (6 bases). The length of the CDR3 is 14 residues. The germline V gene encodes CDR1 SGHTA and CDR2 FQGNSA. V was shortened by 5 bases and J by 2 bases, with 12 bases between the two germline ends. For the CDR3, the DNA is TGTGCCAGCAGCCCCCACAGGGCACAAGAGACCCAGTACTTC. This translates into CASSPHRAQETQYF.

The chain uses TRBV7-2 and TRBJ2-1; D gene unclear. The V gene's germline CDR1 is SGHTA and CDR2 FQGNSA. V shed 3 bases and J shed 6 bases, with 12 bases lying between them. CDR3 length equals 14 residues. In DNA form, the CDR3 reads TGTGCCAGCAGCTTTCGACGAGTCCCCAATGAGCAGTTCTTC. It yields the protein CASSFRRVPNEQFF.

The V call is TRBV6-5, the J call TRBJ2-1; 8 nucleotides align to TRBD2. CDR1 is MNHEY and CDR2 is SVGAGI in the germline V gene. The CDR3 sequence is 16 residues long. V shed 0 bases, J shed 7 bases, and the junction held 8 bases outside the gene matches. DNA of the CDR3: TGTGCCAGCAGTTACTCGGTTGGACTAGCAATAAATGAGCAGTTCTTC. Translation: CASSYSVGLAINEQFF.

The sample holds a few counts of this clonotype. The CDR3 nucleotides read TGTGCCAGCTCACTAGCGGATACCTACGAGCAGTACTTC. It codes for CASSLADTYEQYF. The chain combines TRBV18 with TRBJ2-7; a possible D gene is TRBD2 (6 bases). The ends were cut back, 4 bases at V and 2 bases at J, with 9 bases in the middle. Per the germline V gene, CDR1 is KGHSH and CDR2 is LQKENI. This CDR3 has 13 residues.

In nucleotides, the CDR3 is TGTGCCAGCAGCCACGGGGGGTCCCGGGGTTCACCCCTCCACTTT. Protein product: CASSHGGSRGSPLHF. The rearrangement links TRBV9 to TRBJ1-6, with a weak D call TRBD1 (5 bases). The V end lost 4 bases, the J end lost 9 bases, and 17 bases lay between the germline ends. In germline, CDR1 is SGDLS, CDR2 YYNGEE. The CDR3 is made up of 15 amino acids.

This chain joins TRBV11-2 and TRBJ2-3; no firm D call. V was trimmed by 2 bases and J by 4 bases, leaving 7 bases between them. The CDR3 spans 13 residues. Per germline, CDR1 SGHAT and CDR2 FQNNGV. Here the CDR3 DNA reads TGTGCCAGCAGCTTAAACGCGGCAGATACGCAGTATTTT. Its protein product is CASSLNAADTQYF.

CDR3 nucleotide sequence: TGTGCCATCGGAGGGGACAGGGTTTACGAGCAGTACTTC. Protein product: CAIGGDRVYEQYF. The chain links TRBV10-3 to TRBJ2-7, with 9 nucleotides matching TRBD1. The V and J ends lost 8 bases and 4 bases, in that order; junction bases with no gene match: 6. CDR1 and CDR2 from the germline V gene are ENHRY and SYGVKD. CDR3 length: 13 residues.

This clonotype turned up a few times. The gene calls are TRBV18 and TRBJ1-2; 7 nucleotides line up with TRBD1. From germline, CDR1 is KGHSH and CDR2 LQKENI. V shed 2 bases and J 4 bases; nucleotides not matched to a gene: 7. The CDR3 covers 15 residues. The chain's CDR3 is CASSPGQAIIYGYTF. In DNA, the CDR3 is TGTGCCAGCTCACCAGGACAGGCCATTATCTATGGCTACACCTTC.

This clonotype has at least ten counts. Here the CDR3 reads CASSQESGGQYEQYF. The DNA of the CDR3 is TGTGCCAGCAGCCAAGAGTCAGGGGGCCAATACGAGCAGTACTTC. V usage is TRBV4-2 and J usage is TRBJ2-7, with 8 bases identical to TRBD1. The trim removed 0 bases at V and 4 bases at J, leaving 5 bases unmatched. The V gene's germline CDR1 is LGHNA and CDR2 YNFKEQ. The CDR3 spans 15 residues.

This clonotype was recorded at least ten times. This chain joins TRBV7-2 and TRBJ2-1; tentatively, D is TRBD1 (5 bases). Per the germline V gene, CDR1 is SGHTA and CDR2 is FQGNSA. The length of the CDR3 is 15 residues. Deletions cut 5 bases from V and 3 bases from J, with 14 bases between. The CDR3 loop is CASSKEWGSYNEQFF. The CDR3 DNA is TGTGCCAGCAGCAAAGAGTGGGGCAGCTACAATGAGCAGTTCTTC.